The 23 T cell receptor beta chains in this list originate from one sample, sequenced in a study of response to subunit inactivated influenza vaccine (dated by TCRdb to 2016 to 2018). The receptor library was made with RT-PCR. Sequenced using an Illumina HiSeq 2500. The raw public data were reprocessed by TCRdb itself: fastp quality trimming at Q25, MiXCR clonotype calling, in-frame beta chains only. Here each entry gathers all rows of one CDR3 protein and keeps the most common genes and DNA. This sample has 800,000 to 1,000,000 distinct CDR3 sequences in its table, and approximately 22% of those were observed once. In total, the top ten clones hold more than 8.5% of the sample. This sample comprised PBMCs from blood, obtained more than 4 days after vaccination. Source of these receptors: a man aged 45-65 years who received an inactivated influenza vaccine. Donor details come from another sample of the same person, matched by shared clones.

The genes are TRBV7-8 and TRBJ2-7, with 7 bases aligning to TRBD1. The CDR3 sequence is 16 residues long. The germline V gene has CDR1 SGHVS and CDR2 FQNEAQ. Germline trimming cut 5 bases from V and 0 bases from J; bases unmatched to any gene: 10. As DNA, the CDR3 is TGTGCCAGCAGCCCTGGACCTTCAGGGGGCTCCTACGAGCAGTACTTC. As protein: CASSPGPSGGSYEQYF.

The chain is built from TRBV20-1 and TRBJ1-5; 10 bases fit TRBD1. V trimming: 3 bases; J trimming: 1 base; junction bases outside the gene matches: 3. Germline CDR1 is DFQATT and CDR2 is SNEGSKA (reference sequence). The CDR3 covers 15 residues. CDR3 nucleotides: TGCAGTGCTAGGACAGGGGGCGCGAGCAATCAGCCCCAGCATTTT. Residues: CSARTGGASNQPQHF.

The V gene is TRBV6-1, the J gene TRBJ1-2; TRBD1 aligns across 7 bases. The length of the CDR3 is 13 residues. Trimming cost V 7 bases and J 6 bases; bases outside gene matches: 8. Germline V gene data show CDR1 as MNHNS and CDR2 as SASEGT. The CDR3 here is CASTPRQGDGYTF. CDR3 nucleotide sequence: TGTGCCAGCACCCCAAGACAGGGAGATGGCTACACCTTC.

J is TRBJ2-7 and V is TRBV6-1; TRBD1 matches 8 bases. Germline CDR1 and CDR2: MNHNS and SASEGT. V lost 7 bases to trimming and J lost 3 bases; unmatched junction nucleotides: 8. The CDR3 covers 14 residues. The chain's CDR3 is CASNRGQGLYEQYF. The CDR3 DNA is TGTGCCAGCAACAGAGGACAGGGTCTCTACGAGCAGTACTTC.

V and J are TRBV6-2 or TRBV6-3 and TRBJ2-5, with D perhaps TRBD1 (6 bases). The CDR3 totals 16 residues. Trimming removed 7 bases at V and 4 bases at J, with 22 bases between. Germline CDR1 MNHEY, CDR2 SVGEGT. The CDR3 here is CASNVDRTKPRETQYF. The CDR3 DNA reads TGTGCCAGCAATGTTGACAGGACGAAACCTCGAGAGACCCAGTACTTC.

This clonotype has a handful of counts. The V gene is TRBV27, the J gene TRBJ2-2; 8 positions agree with TRBD2. Germline CDR1 is MNHEY and CDR2 is SMNVEV (reference sequence). Trimming cost V 3 bases and J 5 bases; bases outside gene matches: 8. The CDR3 has 16 amino acids. The CDR3 spells CASSFIAAGGTGELFF. In DNA, the CDR3 is TGTGCCAGCAGTTTCATAGCTGCGGGGGGTACCGGGGAGCTGTTTTTT.

A few counts support this clonotype. The J gene is TRBJ2-1, the V gene TRBV5-1; the D is unclear. Germline-derived CDR1 and CDR2 are SGHRS and YFSETQ. The CDR3 contains 17 residues. V dropped 0 bases and J dropped 0 bases, with 13 bases sitting between them. CDR3 sequence: CASSLGAGPISYNEQFF. Written as DNA, the CDR3 is TGCGCCAGCAGCTTGGGGGCAGGACCTATCTCCTACAATGAGCAGTTCTTC.

The V and J genes are TRBV29-1 and TRBJ2-5; 9 positions match TRBD1. Germline CDR1 reads SQVTM; CDR2 reads ANQGSEA. The V segment lost 3 bases and the J segment 7 bases; nucleotides outside the gene matches: 9. The CDR3 covers 14 residues. CDR3 DNA: TGCAGCGTTGATAGCGCGGGACAGGGCTTGACCCAGTACTTC. Its protein product is CSVDSAGQGLTQYF.

This clonotype occurred a few times. The V gene is TRBV24-1, the J gene TRBJ2-3; D may correspond to TRBD1 or TRBD2 (5 bases each). This CDR3 is 13 amino acids long. The V end lost 8 bases, the J end lost 0 bases, and 8 bases lay between the germline ends. The germline CDR1 and CDR2 sequences are KGHDR and SFDVKD. The CDR3 DNA follows: TGTGCCACCAACCGGGACAGCACAGATACGCAGTATTTT. It encodes CATNRDSTDTQYF.

The chain joins TRBV12-3 or TRBV12-4 to TRBJ2-3, with a weak D call TRBD2 (6 bases). There are 15 residues in the CDR3. The V and J ends lost 8 bases and 0 bases respectively, with 15 bases between them. The CDR3 bases are TGTGCCAGCGGGGGTAGCGGACTTAGCACAGATACGCAGTATTTT. Amino acids: CASGGSGLSTDTQYF.

This clonotype has a count of ten or more. Here the CDR3 reads CAIAAGQDVLEQYF. CDR3 nucleotide sequence: TGTGCCATCGCTGCCGGACAGGACGTTTTGGAGCAGTACTTC. This chain joins TRBV10-3 and TRBJ2-7; the match to TRBD1 covers 7 bases. The V gene end was trimmed by 8 bases and the J gene end by 7 bases; junction bases not matched to a gene: 14. The CDR3 totals 14 residues. Germline CDR1 ENHRY, CDR2 SYGVKD.

This clonotype was recorded at least ten times. This chain uses TRBV5-1 with TRBJ1-6, with D hard to call. Per the germline V gene, CDR1 is SGHRS and CDR2 is YFSETQ. This CDR3 contains 13 residues. V lost 2 bases, J lost 8 bases, and 8 bases lay in between. CDR3 in amino acids: CASSFNIDSPLHF. The CDR3, as DNA: TGCGCCAGCAGCTTTAATATAGATTCACCCCTCCACTTT.

The chain combines TRBV20-1 with TRBJ2-7; D is ambiguous. From germline, CDR1 is DFQATT and CDR2 SNEGSKA (reference sequence). V was clipped by 5 bases and J by 1 base, with 9 bases between them. CDR3 size: 12 residues. CDR3 nucleotides: TGCAGTGCTCTCCTGGTTTCCTACGAGCAGTACTTC. It encodes CSALLVSYEQYF.

Only one count was recorded for this clonotype. The V and J genes are TRBV5-1 and TRBJ2-3; tentatively, D is TRBD2 (6 bases). V gave up 7 bases and J gave up 4 bases, with 13 bases separating them. The length of the CDR3 is 13 residues. The germline V gene has CDR1 SGHRS and CDR2 YFSETQ. The CDR3 is CASGLAGSDTQYF. In DNA form, the CDR3 reads TGCGCCAGCGGACTGGCGGGGTCAGATACGCAGTATTTT.

The rearrangement joins TRBV10-2 to TRBJ2-2, with TRBD2 identical over 8 bases. The CDR3 extends over 15 amino acids. The germline CDR1 and CDR2 sequences are WSHSY and SAAADI. V trimming: 2 bases; J trimming: 6 bases; junction bases outside the gene matches: 5. CDR3: CASSEPSGGAGELFF. The CDR3 DNA sequence: TGCGCCAGCAGTGAGCCCAGCGGGGGTGCCGGGGAGCTGTTTTTT.

Only a few counts were recorded for this clonotype. The chain has TRBV6-5 and TRBJ2-1; D is perhaps TRBD2 (5 bases). The germline V gene encodes CDR1 MNHEY and CDR2 SVGAGI. This CDR3 spans 18 amino acids. The V end was cut by 2 bases, the J end by 1 base, with 18 bases between. The CDR3 protein is CASSYPTRIRGSYNEQFF. CDR3 DNA sequence: TGTGCCAGCAGTTACCCTACTAGGATTAGAGGGTCCTACAATGAGCAGTTCTTC.

The rearrangement uses TRBV7-9 and TRBJ2-2, with 9 bases lining up with TRBD2. Germline V gene data show CDR1 as SEHNR and CDR2 as FQNEAQ (reference sequence). Trimming removed 5 bases from V and 4 bases from J; junction bases left unmatched: 8. This CDR3 has 16 amino acids. The DNA of the CDR3 is TGTGCCAGCAGCGCGGCGGGGGGGCTGGGCACCGGGGAGCTGTTTTTT. Amino acid sequence: CASSAAGGLGTGELFF.

The V gene is TRBV20-1, the J gene TRBJ2-5; possibly TRBD2 for D (6 bases). The V gene lost 0 bases and the J gene lost 1 base, with 21 bases spanning the gap. CDR3 size: 18 residues. Germline assignment: CDR1 DFQATT and CDR2 SNEGSKA (reference sequence). The DNA of the CDR3 is TGCAGTGCTAGAGAGGACTGGAGTAGCGGATACCTCCAAGAGACCCAGTACTTC. Translated, it gives CSAREDWSSGYLQETQYF.

Only a few counts were recorded for this clonotype. This sequence joins TRBV20-1 and TRBJ2-3; D is perhaps TRBD1 (6 bases). Germline V gene data show CDR1 as DFQATT and CDR2 as SNEGSKA (reference sequence). V was shortened by 5 bases and J by 0 bases, with 12 bases between the two germline ends. The CDR3 is 14 residues long. CDR3 protein: CSARQEISTDTQYF. The CDR3, as DNA: TGCAGTGCTCGACAGGAGATTAGCACAGATACGCAGTATTTT.

V gene TRBV4-3 combines with J gene TRBJ1-2, with 7 bases matching TRBD1. Germline CDR1 is LGHNA and CDR2 is YSLEER. Trimming cost V 1 base and J 6 bases; bases outside gene matches: 5. This CDR3 has 14 residues. The CDR3 loop is CASSQAPGGNGYTF. CDR3 DNA: TGCGCCAGCAGCCAAGCACCAGGGGGGAATGGCTACACCTTC.

Here the CDR3 DNA reads TGCAGTGCTCCAGAGCGGGGAAAAGAGACCCAGTACTTC. Translating gives CSAPERGKETQYF. The V and J genes are TRBV20-1 and TRBJ2-5, with 7 nucleotides matching TRBD2. V lost 5 bases, J lost 3 bases, and 6 bases stayed unmatched. The CDR3 totals 13 residues. Germline V gene data show CDR1 as DFQATT and CDR2 as SNEGSKA (reference sequence).

This clonotype was seen repeatedly, ten times or more. The chain recombines TRBV7-9 with TRBJ2-1; D not certain. Between the trimmed V and J ends, which lost 5 bases and 3 bases, there was a span of 17 bases. Germline V CDR1 and CDR2: SEHNR, FQNEAQ (reference sequence). This CDR3 comprises 16 residues. The CDR3 DNA sequence: TGTGCCAGCAGCCTCGGCCGCGACGCAGACTACAATGAGCAGTTCTTC. Its protein product is CASSLGRDADYNEQFF. The full variable domain, completed using reference TRBV7-9 and TRBJ2-1, is DTGVSQNPRHKITKRGQNVTFRCDPISEHNRLYWYRQTLGQGPEFLTYFQNEAQLEKSRLLSDRFSAERPKGSFSTLEIQRTEQGDSAMYLCASSLGRDADYNEQFFGPGTRLTVL.

The chain employs TRBV20-1 and TRBJ2-7; D gene ambiguous. Deletions cut 0 bases from V and 5 bases from J, with 14 bases between. Germline CDR1 is DFQATT and CDR2 is SNEGSKA (reference sequence). The CDR3 extends over 14 amino acids. The CDR3 is CSARDPAAGNEQYF. The CDR3 region has the DNA TGCAGTGCTAGAGACCCCGCTGCAGGAAACGAGCAGTACTTC.